This T cell receptor beta chain was profiled in a study of beta chain features in type 1 diabetes. Background on the study: Comparable age, gender and cell yields were observed in patients relative to healthy donors. Study results and caveats: Naive, central memory and regulatory TCRB repertoires appeared more similar among patients than healthy donors. High-TCR-expressing cells could be over-represented by cDNA sequencing.

Expressed TCRB transcripts were sequenced because the isolated RNA had all been reverse transcribed beforehand. The repertoire was sequenced with immunoSEQ multiplex PCR; TCRdb's copy has only in-frame clones and lacks some. This table has just over 600,000 clones, around a sixth appearing once. A note on this clone: Its cognate antigen is unknown.

V shed 2 bases and J 5 bases; nucleotides not matched to a gene: 12. CDR3 length: 17 residues. Germline V gene lookup returns CDR1 MDHEN and CDR2 SYDVKM. The V call is TRBV28, the J call TRBJ2-5; 9 bases are shared with TRBD1. The receptor was isolated from a man in his late teens or twenties in good health. Sequenced input: naive CD4+ T cells from blood. The CDR3 sequence is CASSLRRTGESEETQYF. The DNA of the CDR3 is TGTGCCAGCAGTTTACGCCGGACAGGGGAATCTGAGGAGACCCAGTACTTC.